The rows below give T cell receptor beta chains drawn from one sample of a study of tumor-infiltrating lymphocytes in primary liver carcinoma. From the multiplex PCR reads, TCRdb called clonotypes with MiXCR, one entry per CDR3 protein. The table has 85,000 to 100,000 distinct CDR3 sequences, around 68% seen once. The sequenced sample was tumor-adjacent normal liver tissue. These receptors originate from a man aged 35 to 55 with primary liver carcinoma and hepatitis B virus infection. Both conserved end residues are part of each CDR3. The D gene is left open where the match is weak. The size entry is marked missing in some rows and otherwise reads once, few, many or a size class.

D gene,J gene,V gene,clone size,CDR3 protein,CDR3 DNA
-,TRBJ2-3,TRBV6-6,many,CASLGADTQYF,TGTGCCAGCCTAGGGGCAGATACGCAGTATTTT
TRBD2,TRBJ2-3,TRBV11-1,-,CARSCGTSTDTQYF,TGTGCCAGGAGCTGCGGGACTAGCACTGATACGCAGTATTTT
-,TRBJ1-2,TRBV12-3/TRBV12-4,-,CASSLDRRKYGCTF,-
-,TRBJ2-1,TRBV10-3,once,CASSEIPGLDNEQFF,TGTGCCAGCAGTGAGATTCCCGGGCTAGATAATGAGCAGTTCTTC
TRBD1,TRBJ2-1,TRBV11-2,-,CVSSLGTGPFNEQFF,TGTGTCAGCAGCTTGGGGACAGGTCCCTTCAATGAGCAGTTCTTC
-,TRBJ2-2,TRBV5-4,many,CASRALSGELFF,TGTGCCAGCAGGGCCCTCAGCGGGGAGCTGTTTTTT
-,TRBJ1-1,TRBV6-1,-,CVSSGLSRGDEAFF,TGTGTCAGCAGTGGATTGAGTAGGGGAGATGAAGCTTTCTTT
TRBD2,TRBJ2-3,TRBV4-1,-,CTSSQEPSGTVTQYF,TGCACCAGCAGCCAAGAGCCTAGCGGCACAGTCACGCAGTATTTT
TRBD2,TRBJ2-1,TRBV29-1,few,CSVETTGEGSSEQFF,TGCAGCGTTGAAACGACGGGGGAGGGATCAAGTGAGCAGTTCTTC
TRBD2,TRBJ2-1,TRBV11-2,-,CACSPEGWLAGGWQFF,TGTGCCTGTAGCCCCGAAGGGTGGCTAGCGGGGGGGTGGCAGTTCTTC
TRBD2,TRBJ2-2,TRBV28,-,CASRGPVGRARIGELFF,TGTGCCAGCAGGGGCCCCGTCGGGAGGGCCAGGATCGGGGAGCTGTTTTTT
-,TRBJ2-7,TRBV13,many,CASSPGGSYEQYF,TGTGCCAGCAGCCCGGGCGGCTCCTACGAGCAGTACTTC
-,TRBJ1-1,TRBV27,-,CASSFRGLNTEAFF,TGTGCCAGCAGTTTCCGTGGCCTGAACACTGAAGCTTTCTTT
TRBD2,TRBJ2-1,TRBV7-9,-,CASSGGRSGASSNEQFF,TGTGCCAGCAGCGGGGGGAGAAGCGGGGCCTCAAGCAATGAGCAGTTCTTC
TRBD1,TRBJ2-1,TRBV11-2,-,CASSFDDRDFNDQFF,TGCGCCAGCAGCTTCGATGACAGGGATTTCAATGATCAGTTCTTC
-,TRBJ2-7,TRBV11-2,-,CASALEYGDCEQYF,TGTGCCAGCGCCCTAGAGTACGGGGATTGCGAGCAGTACTTC
-,TRBJ1-1,TRBV25-1,-,CAMRGDTEAFF,TGTGCCATGCGGGGGGACACTGAGGCTTTCTTT
TRBD1,TRBJ1-1,TRBV28,-,CANSFFHAAGGTEAFF,TGTGCCAACAGTTTCTTTCACGCGGCAGGGGGCACTGAAGCTTTCTTT
TRBD2,TRBJ2-3,TRBV29-1,many,CSLMTSGKTDTQYF,TGCAGCTTGATGACTAGCGGGAAGACAGATACGCAGTATTTT
-,TRBJ1-2,TRBV12-3/TRBV12-4,-,CASSRMVNYGHTF,TGTGCCAGCAGCCGAATGGTTAACTATGGCCACACCTTC
-,TRBJ1-2,TRBV29-1,-,CSVEDHTEGYTF,TGCAGCGTTGAAGACCACACAGAGGGCTACACCTTC
-,TRBJ1-5,TRBV2,-,CASGESGSYQPQHF,TGTGCCAGCGGGGAGAGTGGCAGTTATCAGCCCCAGCATTTT
TRBD2,TRBJ2-2,TRBV11-2,-,CANSFMGGVGTGELFF,TGTGCCAACAGCTTCATGGGGGGGGTAGGGACCGGGGAGCTGTTTTTC
-,TRBJ2-6,TRBV6-6,-,CASSYGRTGANVMTF,TGTGCCAGCAGTTACGGGCGGACGGGGGCCAACGTCATGACTTTC
-,TRBJ2-1,TRBV6-2/TRBV6-3,-,CASGYSTSSSNEQFF,TGTGCCAGCGGTTATTCGACTAGTAGTAGCAATGAGCAGTTCTTC
-,TRBJ1-2,TRBV29-1,once,CGVAAGRGYGYTF,TGCGGCGTTGCGGCAGGGAGAGGGTATGGTTACACCTTC
TRBD1,TRBJ1-6,TRBV11-1,-,CADSLDRGNSPLHF,TGTGCCGACAGCCTTGACAGGGGGAATTCACCCCTCCACTTT
-,TRBJ2-3,TRBV5-1,few,CASSLATSGRTDTQYF,TGCGCCAGCAGCTTGGCGACTAGTGGGAGAACAGATACGCAGTATTTT
TRBD1,TRBJ2-1,TRBV10-3,many,CAISPGQGGNEQFF,TGTGCCATCAGCCCGGGACAGGGTGGCAATGAGCAGTTCTTC
-,TRBJ1-5,TRBV10-3,many,CAISEDGNLPQHF,TGTGCCATCAGTGAGGACGGGAACTTACCCCAGCATTTT
TRBD1,TRBJ1-1,TRBV4-1,-,CASSQLRGGDAEAYF,TGCGCCAGCAGCCAACTCAGGGGGGGTGACGCTGAAGCTTACTTC
-,TRBJ2-2,TRBV28,few,CASSSWTLANTGELFF,TGTGCCAGCAGTTCCTGGACGTTAGCGAACACCGGGGAGCTGTTTTTT
-,TRBJ2-7,TRBV10-2,many,CASSESMKGGYEQYF,TGCGCCAGCAGTGAGTCGATGAAAGGGGGATACGAGCAGTACTTC
-,TRBJ1-6,TRBV6-5,-,CASWAWHNSPLHF,TGTGCCAGCTGGGCTTGGCATAATTCACCCCTCCACTTT
TRBD1,TRBJ2-7,TRBV27,once,CASNAWQGANEQYF,TGTGCCAGCAACGCCTGGCAGGGGGCAAACGAGCAGTACTTC
-,TRBJ1-6,TRBV6-1,many,CASAERGVASPLHF,TGTGCCAGCGCCGAGAGGGGAGTAGCTTCACCCCTCCACTTT
TRBD1,TRBJ2-2,TRBV11-2,-,CASSLHRGSVELFF,TGTGCCAGCAGCTTGCACAGGGGATCAGTGGAACTGTTTTTT
TRBD1,TRBJ1-4,TRBV28,few,CASSFGTGLANEKLFF,TGTGCCAGCAGTTTTGGGACAGGGCTGGCTAATGAAAAACTGTTTTTT
TRBD2,TRBJ2-5,TRBV6-6,-,CASSLQGLAALKETQYF,TGTGCCAGCAGCCTTCAGGGACTAGCGGCACTTAAAGAGACCCAGTACTTT
-,TRBJ1-1,TRBV10-3,-,CVISEPTRGNTEAFF,TGTGTCATCAGTGAGCCCACCAGGGGTAACACTGAAGCTTTCTTT
-,TRBJ2-7,TRBV11-1,medium-sized,CASSLGENYEQYF,TGTGCCAGCAGCTTAGGGGAAAACTACGAGCAGTACTTC
-,TRBJ2-7,TRBV7-3,-,CASSLGQHSYEQYF,TGTGCCAGCAGCTTAGGCCAGCACTCCTACGAGCAGTACTTC
-,TRBJ1-1,TRBV11-2,-,CASSPGRGSNTEAFF,TGTGCCAGCAGCCCGGGGCGTGGAAGTAACACTGAAGCTTTCTTT
-,TRBJ2-7,TRBV6-1,many,CASSSREHEQYF,TGTGCCAGCAGTTCCCGGGAGCACGAGCAGTACTTC
TRBD1,TRBJ1-3,TRBV11-2,once,CASSEQGANGNTIYF,TGTGCCAGTAGCGAACAGGGGGCCAATGGAAACACCATATATTTT
-,TRBJ2-1,TRBV14,-,CASSLQPPSSYNEQIF,TGTGCCAGCAGCCTCCAACCTCCCAGCTCCTACAATGAGCAGATCTTC
-,TRBJ2-3,TRBV29-1,-,CSVVGGGVTDTQYF,TGCAGCGTTGTGGGTGGCGGGGTCACGGATACGCAGTATTTT
-,TRBJ2-1,TRBV29-1,-,CSVEDPGSAYNERFF,TGCAGCGTCGAAGATCCCGGGAGCGCCTACAATGAGCGGTTCTTC
-,TRBJ2-7,TRBV11-2,-,CASSFTARDEQYF,TGTGCCAGCAGTTTTACTGCCAGGGACGAGCAGTACTTC
TRBD1,TRBJ2-5,TRBV11-2,many,CASSLGGQRKETQYF,TGTGCCAGCAGCTTAGGGGGACAGAGGAAAGAGACCCAGTACTTC
-,TRBJ1-4,TRBV28,few,CASSLLGSRGEKLFF,TGTGCCAGCAGTTTACTGGGGTCACGGGGTGAAAAACTGTTTTTT
-,TRBJ2-6,TRBV29-1,few,CSIEGGPEANVLTF,TGCAGCATTGAAGGTGGGCCTGAGGCCAACGTCCTGACTTTC
-,TRBJ2-7,TRBV11-2,-,CASSLGKRSYEDYF,TGTGCCAGCAGCTTAGGCAAGAGGTCCTACGAGGACTACTTC
-,TRBJ1-2,TRBV11-2,-,CASSSLWVRGYTF,TGTGCCAGCAGCTCCCTTTGGGTCCGTGGCTACACATTC
-,TRBJ2-7,TRBV11-2,-,CTSSLDGTLSYEQYF,TGTACCAGCAGCCTCGACGGGACTCTATCCTACGAGCAGTACTTC
-,TRBJ2-5,TRBV11-3,-,CASSRGTIETQYF,TGTGCCAGCAGCAGAGGGACCATAGAGACCCAATACTTC
TRBD2,TRBJ2-1,TRBV11-2,-,CASSRGTGGSSYNEQFF,TGTGCCAGCAGCAGAGGGACTGGCGGGAGCTCCTACAATGAACAGTTCTTC
-,TRBJ1-1,TRBV18,once,CARSQGEGTEAFF,TGTGCCAGATCACAAGGGGAAGGGACTGAAGCTTTCTTT
-,TRBJ2-3,TRBV11-2,-,CTSSLERGTDTQYF,TGTACCAGTAGCTTAGAAAGAGGCACAGATACACAGTATTTT
TRBD2,TRBJ2-7,TRBV10-3,-,CAISIEASGTYEQYF,TGTGCCATCTCCATTGAGGCTAGCGGTACCTACGAGCAGTACTTC